This T cell receptor (beta chain) came from a study of shared clonotypes between healthy human individuals. This clone was seen once. Trimming pared 8 bases from V and 4 bases from J, leaving 17 bases between. Germline-derived CDR1 and CDR2 are ENHRY and SYGVKD. The CDR3 contains 14 residues. The authors' processing: ImmunoSEQ output lacked quality scores and full-length reads, limiting matched filtering. TCRdb keeps only in-frame clones here, not all; method: immunoSEQ multiplex PCR. V, J and clone size were drawn from that table, and D and trimming were deduced from the DNA. The sample contains some 500,000 clones, 96% of which appear only once.

Specimen: naive CD4+ T cells sorted from blood. Stated subset: CD45RA+ positively selected. The chain combines TRBV10-3 with TRBJ1-2; no definite D call. The TCR was taken from a young woman in good health. CDR3 residues: CAIEGDTPPYGYTF. The DNA of the CDR3 is TGTGCCATCGAGGGTGACACCCCGCCCTATGGCTACACCTTC.